Given below is one T cell receptor (beta chain) in context. What it binds is unknown. The V segment lost 6 bases and the J segment 7 bases; nucleotides outside the gene matches: 7. There are 14 residues in the CDR3. CDR1 is DFQATT, CDR2 SNEGSKA, per germline (reference sequence). This entry comes from a study of CD8 T cells in Susac syndrome. Study-wide results and limits: It was acknowledged in the study that its TCR sequencing and HLA analysis involved a relatively small number of individuals.

It was with random hexamers that roughly 0.5 to 1 ug RNA was reverse transcribed. An immunoSEQ multiplex PCR amplified TCR beta CDR3 over 54 Vbeta and 13 Jbeta. MiXCR, applied by TCRdb to the immunoSEQ multiplex PCR reads, yields one record per CDR3 protein. The sample holds about 440,000 distinct CDR3 sequences; more than 80% are singletons and the top ten take approximately 0.11%. Sequencing of TCR beta, carried out with a high-throughput approach, was applied to CD8+ and CD4+ T cells from the blood. The receptor was derived from a human donor with multiple sclerosis. The rearrangement uses TRBV20-1 and TRBJ1-5; 12 bases agree with TRBD1. The specimen sequenced was CD8+ T cells from PBMCs. CDR3 in DNA: TGCAGTGCAACGGGACAGGGGGCAGGACAGCCCCAGCATTTT. This codes for CSATGQGAGQPQHF.